Detailed here is one TCR beta chain. Germline assignment: CDR1 SQVTM and CDR2 ANQGSEA. The V end was cut by 3 bases, the J end by 4 bases, with 15 bases between. The CDR3 is made up of 14 amino acids. Here immunoSEQ multiplex PCR was the method, and the copy in TCRdb shows in-frame clones only, minus some. The sample lists 350,000 to 400,000 clones; nearly 90% were seen once. The data were obtained in a study of blood T cell repertoires in COVID-19. The chain carries TRBV29-1 and TRBJ1-2, with D perhaps matching TRBD1 (6 bases). The sequence derives from a man between 18 and 35 years old with active or convalescent COVID-19. The sequenced material came from peripheral blood. As DNA, the CDR3 is TGCAGCGTTGACACAGGGAAGGCGGGCTATGGCTACACCTTC. Protein product: CSVDTGKAGYGYTF.